Sequencing of this T cell receptor beta chain was carried out in a study of blood T cell repertoires in COVID-19. Study-level background: Sample material is recorded as cDNA or gDNA derived from T cells, B-cell-depleted T cells, or PBMCs.

Study members were between about 18 and 100 years old and lived in 20 to 25 US regions. Donors were grouped by their self-reported clinical history. Germline CDR1 reads MGHRA; CDR2 reads YSYEKL. This CDR3 comprises 13 residues. Trimming left V 0 bases short and J 3 bases short, with 6 bases between. Study processing details: Estimation of nucleated cell counts was performed using reference gene primer amplification. The data were produced by immunoSEQ multiplex PCR, yet TCRdb's version contains in-frame clones alone and is incomplete. From that table come the V and J calls and clone size; the DNA was used to work out D and trimming. The data show around 340,000 clones, with about nine tenths seen just once and approximately 1% held by the top ten.

The clonotype comes from a woman between 25 and 40 years old who had been exposed to COVID-19. Sequenced material: PBMCs or T cells enriched from blood (not recorded which). V and J are TRBV4-1 and TRBJ2-7; D is unresolved. The CDR3 reads CASSQDVRYEQYF. CDR3 coding DNA: TGCGCCAGCAGCCAAGATGTCCGCTACGAGCAGTACTTC.